This is a list of T cell receptor beta chains from one sample in a study of blood T cell repertoires in COVID-19. The data were produced by immunoSEQ multiplex PCR, yet TCRdb's version contains in-frame clones alone and is incomplete. Of about 400,000 clones in the sample, 88% were seen once. The source material was PBMCs or T cells enriched from blood (not recorded which). The receptor set was obtained from a woman between 40 and 50 years old with acute COVID-19. The CDR3 runs from the conserved cysteine through the conserved F or W. The D gene is left open where the match is weak. Expanded clones are given a class, and other clones once, few, many or no size at all.

j_call | clone_size | v_call | d_call | cdr3_nt | cdr3_aa
TRBJ1-2 | NA | TRBV27 | NA | TGTGCCAGCAGTTTAGGGCCCCCCGGGGGGAGCAGGGTCTATGGCTACACCTTC | CASSLGPPGGSRVYGYTF
TRBJ2-5 | NA | TRBV1 | NA | TGCACCAGCCCCGTGACCGAGGAAGAGACCCAGTACTTC | CTSPVTEEETQYF
TRBJ1-6 | NA | TRBV5-1 | TRBD1 | TGCGCCAGCAGCCTCCGGGACAGGGATAGCTCCTATAATTCACCCCTCCACTTT | CASSLRDRDSSYNSPLHF
TRBJ1-4 | few | TRBV5-1 | TRBD1 | TGCGCCAGCAGCTTGACAGGGGGTAATGAAAAACTGTTTTTT | CASSLTGGNEKLFF
TRBJ2-1 | NA | TRBV5-6 | NA | TGTGCCAGCAGCTTGGGGGGCGCCAGAATAGGAAATGAGCAGTTCTTC | CASSLGGARIGNEQFF
TRBJ1-2 | NA | TRBV2 | NA | TGTGCCAGTAACGACGGGGTCGGTGGCTACACCTTC | CASNDGVGGYTF
TRBJ1-5 | NA | TRBV12-1 | NA | TGTGCCAGCAGCTTTGCAGGGGCGGAAGGCAATCAGCCCCAGCATTTT | CASSFAGAEGNQPQHF
TRBJ1-2 | NA | TRBV6-5 | NA | TGTGCCAGCAGTTACGCAGGTGGCTACACCTTC | CASSYAGGYTF
TRBJ1-3 | NA | TRBV7-9 | TRBD1 | TGTGCCAGCAGCCACCGACAGGGACTTTCTGGAAACACCATATATTTT | CASSHRQGLSGNTIYF
TRBJ2-1 | NA | TRBV6-2/TRBV6-3 | NA | TGTGCCAGCAGTTACTCATCCCGCAATGAGCAGTTCTTC | CASSYSSRNEQFF
TRBJ2-7 | NA | TRBV9 | TRBD1 | TGTGCCAGCAGCGTAGAGGACAGGGGGCGCGTCGAGCAGTACTTC | CASSVEDRGRVEQYF
TRBJ2-7 | NA | TRBV19 | TRBD1 | TGTGCCACCTCAAGCCGGGACAGATCCTACGAGCAGTACTTC | CATSSRDRSYEQYF
TRBJ2-3 | once | TRBV27 | NA | TGTGCCAGCAGTCTGGCAAGCACAGATACGCAGTATTTT | CASSLASTDTQYF
TRBJ1-2 | NA | TRBV27 | NA | TGTGCCAGCAGTTTAATTCGGCAGGGGACCCCCTATGGCTACACCTTC | CASSLIRQGTPYGYTF
TRBJ2-5 | NA | TRBV10-1 | TRBD1 | TGCGCCAGCAGAGACAGGGAAATGGGTAAAGAGACCCAGTACTTC | CASRDREMGKETQYF
TRBJ1-4 | NA | TRBV2 | TRBD1 | TGTGCCAGCCTGGGACAGGGGGCGAAGGAAGGAGAAAAACTGTTTTTT | CASLGQGAKEGEKLFF
TRBJ2-7 | NA | TRBV3-1/TRBV3-2 | TRBD2 | TGTGCCAGCAGCCAAGGGGAAGCGGGGGGGCAGCGGGAGCAGTACTTC | CASSQGEAGGQREQYF
TRBJ1-2 | NA | TRBV3-1/TRBV3-2 | TRBD1 | TGTGCCAGCAGCCAACGACAGGGTAACTATGGCTACACCTTC | CASSQRQGNYGYTF
TRBJ1-6 | few | TRBV2 | NA | TGTGCCAGCAGTGATTGGACAGACAATTCACCCCTCCACTTT | CASSDWTDNSPLHF
TRBJ1-1 | once | TRBV10-1 | NA | TGCGCCAGCAGTGTGGGGGGAATGAACACTGAAGCTTTCTTT | CASSVGGMNTEAFF
TRBJ2-3 | NA | TRBV2 | NA | TGTGCCAGCGCCCATACCCGGGACACCAGCACAGATACGCAGTATTTT | CASAHTRDTSTDTQYF
TRBJ2-6 | few | TRBV7-6 | TRBD1 | TGTGCCAGCAGCTCTGGACAGGGGGCCTCTGGGGCCAACGTCCTGACTTTC | CASSSGQGASGANVLTF
TRBJ2-1 | NA | TRBV18 | TRBD1 | TGTGCCAGCTCACCCGAGACAGGGGTGGATGAGCAGTTCTTC | CASSPETGVDEQFF
TRBJ1-5 | NA | TRBV6-5 | NA | TGTGCCAGCGGTTTGGGACTCCTGGAGGGCCAGCCCCAGCATTTT | CASGLGLLEGQPQHF
TRBJ1-2 | NA | TRBV11-2 | NA | TGTGCCAGCAGCCACTACCAAACGCGGGGGGATGGCTACACCTTC | CASSHYQTRGDGYTF
TRBJ1-5 | NA | TRBV21-1 | NA | TGTGCCAGCAGCAGGGGATTCGGGACAGGGCAATCTTATAGCAATCAGCCCCAGCATTTT | CASSRGFGTGQSYSNQPQHF
TRBJ2-3 | NA | TRBV7-2 | NA | TGTGCCAGCAGCACAACAGACACGGAACTTAGCACAGATACGCAGTATTTT | CASSTTDTELSTDTQYF
TRBJ2-1 | many | TRBV2 | NA | TGTGCCAGCAGTGAATTGTCGGGGAATGAGCAGTTCTTC | CASSELSGNEQFF
TRBJ2-3 | NA | TRBV5-4 | TRBD1 | TGTGCCAGCAGCGCCAACAGGGGGTCAGATACGCAGTATTTT | CASSANRGSDTQYF
TRBJ1-5 | NA | TRBV29-1 | TRBD1 | TGCAGCGTTACGACAGGGGGTTACCAGCCCCAGCATTTT | CSVTTGGYQPQHF
TRBJ1-5 | few | TRBV30 | NA | TGTGCCTGGAACAACGAAGGCAATCAGCCCCAGCATTTT | CAWNNEGNQPQHF
TRBJ1-1 | NA | TRBV12-5 | NA | TGTGCTAGTGGTTTGGTATGGACAGAGAACACTGAAGCTTTCTTT | CASGLVWTENTEAFF
TRBJ2-3 | once | TRBV9 | TRBD2 | TGTGCCAGCAGCACCCACCTAGCGGGGGTGACAGATACGCAGTATTTT | CASSTHLAGVTDTQYF
TRBJ2-1 | NA | TRBV12-5 | NA | TGTGCTAGTGGTCCCTGTCGGGAGCAGTTCTTC | CASGPCREQFF
TRBJ2-5 | NA | TRBV9 | NA | TGTGCCAGCAGCGTTGGGGATTCGGGGGAGACCCAGTACTTC | CASSVGDSGETQYF
TRBJ2-3 | NA | TRBV5-6 | TRBD2 | TGTGCCAGCAGCTTGGTACCAGCGGGGTCCACAGATACGCAGTATTTT | CASSLVPAGSTDTQYF
TRBJ1-2 | NA | TRBV7-8 | TRBD1 | TGTGCCAGCAGCTTAGCCCGGGACAGGGGTGGCTATGGCTACACCTTC | CASSLARDRGGYGYTF
TRBJ2-6 | once | TRBV19 | NA | TGTGCCAGTAGTCTATATGTCCGGGCTGGGGCCAACGTCCTGACTTTC | CASSLYVRAGANVLTF
TRBJ2-4 | NA | TRBV27 | NA | TGTGCCAGCAGTTTAGTGCGGGATCTAGCCAAAAACATTCAGTACTTC | CASSLVRDLAKNIQYF
TRBJ2-2 | NA | TRBV7-9 | NA | TGTGCCAGCTTCCCCCGTTCAGGGAACACCGGGGAGCTGTTTTTT | CASFPRSGNTGELFF
TRBJ2-7 | NA | TRBV19 | NA | TGTGCCAGTAGTGTTACAGCCTCCTACGAGCAGTACTTC | CASSVTASYEQYF
TRBJ2-3 | NA | TRBV6-6 | NA | TGTGCCGTAAGGCGGGCCAGGAACACAGATACGCAGTATTTT | CAVRRARNTDTQYF
TRBJ2-7 | NA | TRBV4-1 | NA | TGCGCCAGCAGCCAAGCGGAGGGACACGAGCAGTACTTC | CASSQAEGHEQYF
TRBJ1-6 | NA | TRBV19 | TRBD1 | TGTGCCAGTAGTATGGGCGGGACAGGGGGACCACCCCTCCACTTT | CASSMGGTGGPPLHF
TRBJ2-3 | once | TRBV27 | TRBD2 | TGTGCCAGCAGTTTTGGACTAGCGGGGGGTACAGATACGCAGTATTTT | CASSFGLAGGTDTQYF
TRBJ1-3 | once | TRBV12-3/TRBV12-4 | TRBD1 | TGTGCCAGCAGTCCGACAGGGGGAAACACCATATATTTT | CASSPTGGNTIYF
TRBJ2-7 | NA | TRBV6-5 | TRBD1 | TGTGCCAGCAGGTCCCGACAGGGCTCCGAGCAGTACTTC | CASRSRQGSEQYF
TRBJ2-4 | NA | TRBV10-1 | TRBD1 | TGCGCCAGCAACAACAGGGGACCCAAAAACATTCAGTACTTC | CASNNRGPKNIQYF
TRBJ1-1 | NA | TRBV29-1 | NA | TGCAGCGTTGGGGAGTGGGACACTGAAGCTTTCTTT | CSVGEWDTEAFF
TRBJ1-1 | NA | TRBV19 | NA | TGTGCCAGCAAGGGAGTCAGGAGAGCTTTCTTT | CASKGVRRAFF
TRBJ1-5 | NA | TRBV2 | TRBD1 | TGTGCCAGCAGCGAGGACAGGGGAGGCAATCAGCCCCAGCATTTT | CASSEDRGGNQPQHF
TRBJ1-1 | NA | TRBV30 | NA | TGTGCCTGGAACCCCGTCGGGGGGTACACTGAAGCTTTCTTT | CAWNPVGGYTEAFF
TRBJ1-2 | NA | TRBV10-2 | NA | TGCGCCAGCAGTGAGTCTTTCCTAAACTACACCTTC | CASSESFLNYTF
TRBJ1-6 | NA | TRBV11-2 | NA | TGTGCCAGCAGCCAGAACCAGGGGAGCAATTCACCCCTCCACTTT | CASSQNQGSNSPLHF